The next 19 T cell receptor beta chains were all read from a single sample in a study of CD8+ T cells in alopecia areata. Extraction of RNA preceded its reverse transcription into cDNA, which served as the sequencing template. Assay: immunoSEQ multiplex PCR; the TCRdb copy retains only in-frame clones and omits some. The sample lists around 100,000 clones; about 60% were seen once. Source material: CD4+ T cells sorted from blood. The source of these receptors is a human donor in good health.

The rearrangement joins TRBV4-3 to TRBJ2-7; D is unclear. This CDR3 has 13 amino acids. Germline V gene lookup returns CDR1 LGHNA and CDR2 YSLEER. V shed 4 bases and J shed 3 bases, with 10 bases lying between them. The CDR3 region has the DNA TGCGCCAGCAGCCCCCACTTGAACTACGAGCAGTACTTC. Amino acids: CASSPHLNYEQYF.

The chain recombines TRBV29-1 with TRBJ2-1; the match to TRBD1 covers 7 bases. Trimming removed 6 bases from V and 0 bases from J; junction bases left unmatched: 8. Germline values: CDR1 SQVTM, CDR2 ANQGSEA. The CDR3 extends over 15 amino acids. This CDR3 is CSVTPGQSSYNEQFF. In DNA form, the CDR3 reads TGCAGCGTAACACCGGGACAGAGCTCCTACAATGAGCAGTTCTTC.

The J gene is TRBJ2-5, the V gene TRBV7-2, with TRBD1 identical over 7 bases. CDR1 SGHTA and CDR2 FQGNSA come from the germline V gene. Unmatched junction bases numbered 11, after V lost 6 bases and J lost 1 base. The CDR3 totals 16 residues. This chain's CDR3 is CASSTSGQIVQETQYF. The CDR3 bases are TGTGCCAGCAGTACCTCGGGACAGATCGTCCAAGAGACCCAGTACTTC.

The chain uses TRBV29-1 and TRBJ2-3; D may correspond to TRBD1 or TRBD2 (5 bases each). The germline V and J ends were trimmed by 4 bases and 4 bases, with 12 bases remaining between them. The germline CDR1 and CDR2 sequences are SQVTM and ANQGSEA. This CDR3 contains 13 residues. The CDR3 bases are TGCAGCGTTGTTGGGGGTGGGGCAGATACGCAGTATTTT. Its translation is CSVVGGGADTQYF.

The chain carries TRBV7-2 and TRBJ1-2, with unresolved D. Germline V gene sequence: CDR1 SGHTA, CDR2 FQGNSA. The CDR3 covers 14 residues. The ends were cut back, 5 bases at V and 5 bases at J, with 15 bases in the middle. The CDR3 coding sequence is TGTGCCAGCAGCCTACCGGGAGGATTGTATGGCTACACCTTC. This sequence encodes CASSLPGGLYGYTF.

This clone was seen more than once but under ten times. The CDR3 nucleotides are TGTGCCAGCAGCTTAGTGTGGGGGAACACTGAAGCTTTCTTT. This gives the protein CASSLVWGNTEAFF. The chain uses TRBV7-2 and TRBJ1-1, with D uncertain. V was trimmed by 1 base and J by 1 base, leaving 7 bases between them. This CDR3 has 14 residues. CDR1 is SGHTA, CDR2 FQGNSA, per germline.

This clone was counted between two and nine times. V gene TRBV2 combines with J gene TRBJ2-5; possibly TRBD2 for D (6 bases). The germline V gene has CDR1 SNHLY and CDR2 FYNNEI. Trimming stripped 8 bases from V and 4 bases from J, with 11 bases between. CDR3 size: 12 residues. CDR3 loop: CASRGLGETQYF. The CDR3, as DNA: TGTGCCAGCCGGGGGTTGGGAGAGACCCAGTACTTC.

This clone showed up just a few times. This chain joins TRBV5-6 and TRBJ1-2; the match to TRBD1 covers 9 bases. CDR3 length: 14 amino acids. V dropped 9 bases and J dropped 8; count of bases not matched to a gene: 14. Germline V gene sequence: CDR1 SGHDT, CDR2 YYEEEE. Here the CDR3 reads CATSDTGGREGYTF. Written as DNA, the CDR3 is TGTGCCACAAGTGATACAGGGGGCAGGGAAGGCTACACCTTC.

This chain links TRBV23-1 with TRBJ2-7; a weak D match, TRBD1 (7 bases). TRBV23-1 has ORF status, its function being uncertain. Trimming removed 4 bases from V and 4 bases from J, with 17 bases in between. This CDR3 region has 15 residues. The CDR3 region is CASSRNRGGNYEQYF. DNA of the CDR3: TGCGCCAGCAGTCGCAACAGGGGAGGCAATTACGAGCAGTACTTC.

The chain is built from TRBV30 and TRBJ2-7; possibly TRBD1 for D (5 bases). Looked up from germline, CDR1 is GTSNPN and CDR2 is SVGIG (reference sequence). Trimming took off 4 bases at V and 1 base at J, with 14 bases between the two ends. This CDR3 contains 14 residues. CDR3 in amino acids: CAWNKGPLSYEQYF. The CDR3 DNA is TGTGCCTGGAACAAGGGGCCCCTTTCCTACGAGCAGTACTTC.

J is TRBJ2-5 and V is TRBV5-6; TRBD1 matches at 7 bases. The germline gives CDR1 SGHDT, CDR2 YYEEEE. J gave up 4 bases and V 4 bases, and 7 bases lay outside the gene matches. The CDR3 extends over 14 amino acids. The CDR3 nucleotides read TGTGCCAGCAGCCGACGACAGGGCCCAGAGACCCAGTACTTC. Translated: CASSRRQGPETQYF.

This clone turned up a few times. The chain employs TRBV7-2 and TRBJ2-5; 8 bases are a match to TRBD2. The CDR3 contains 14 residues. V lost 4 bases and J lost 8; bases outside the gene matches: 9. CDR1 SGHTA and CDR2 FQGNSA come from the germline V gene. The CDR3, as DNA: TGTGCCAGCAGCTCAGCATCGGGGGGGCTAACCCAGTACTTC. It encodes CASSSASGGLTQYF.

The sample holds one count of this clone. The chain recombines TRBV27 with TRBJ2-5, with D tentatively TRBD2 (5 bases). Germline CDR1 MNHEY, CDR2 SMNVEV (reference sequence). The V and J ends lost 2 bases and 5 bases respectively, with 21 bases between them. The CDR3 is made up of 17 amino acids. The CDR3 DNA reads TGTGCCAGCAGTTTACCCTACTCCGGGATTTATCAGGAGACCCAGTACTTC. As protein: CASSLPYSGIYQETQYF.

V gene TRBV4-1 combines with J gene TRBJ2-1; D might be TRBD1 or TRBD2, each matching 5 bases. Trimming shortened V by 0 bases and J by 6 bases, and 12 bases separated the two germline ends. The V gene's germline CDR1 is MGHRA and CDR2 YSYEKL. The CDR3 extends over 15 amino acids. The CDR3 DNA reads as TGCGCCAGCAGCCAAGACCCGGGAAGGGGCAATGAGCAGTTCTTC. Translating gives CASSQDPGRGNEQFF.

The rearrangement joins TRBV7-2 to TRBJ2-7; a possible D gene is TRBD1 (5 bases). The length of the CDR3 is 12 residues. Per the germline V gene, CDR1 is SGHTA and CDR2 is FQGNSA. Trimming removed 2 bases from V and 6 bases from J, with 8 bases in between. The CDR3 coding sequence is TGTGCCAGCAGCTTATTGCAGGGCGAGCAGTACTTC. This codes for CASSLLQGEQYF.

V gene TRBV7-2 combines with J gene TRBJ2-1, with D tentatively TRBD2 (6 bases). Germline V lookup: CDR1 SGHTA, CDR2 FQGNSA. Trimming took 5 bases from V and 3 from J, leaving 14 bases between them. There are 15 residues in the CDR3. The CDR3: CASSPPGLHYNEQFF. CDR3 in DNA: TGTGCCAGCAGCCCCCCGGGACTCCACTACAATGAGCAGTTCTTC. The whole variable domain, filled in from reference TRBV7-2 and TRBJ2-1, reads GAGVSQSPSNKVTEKGKDVELRCDPISGHTALYWYRQSLGQGLEFLIYFQGNSAPDKSGLPSDRFSAERTGGSVSTLTIQRTQQEDSAVYLCASSPPGLHYNEQFFGPGTRLTVL.

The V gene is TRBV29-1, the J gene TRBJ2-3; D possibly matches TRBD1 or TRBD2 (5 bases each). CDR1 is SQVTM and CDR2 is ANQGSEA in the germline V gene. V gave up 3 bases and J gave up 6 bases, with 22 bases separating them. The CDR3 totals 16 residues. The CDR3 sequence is CSVEREGDGLADTQYF. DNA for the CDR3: TGCAGCGTTGAGAGGGAAGGGGATGGGCTTGCGGATACGCAGTATTTT.

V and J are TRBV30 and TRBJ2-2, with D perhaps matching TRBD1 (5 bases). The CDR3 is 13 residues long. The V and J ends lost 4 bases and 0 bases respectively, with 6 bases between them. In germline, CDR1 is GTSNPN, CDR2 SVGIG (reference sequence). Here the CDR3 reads CAWTGPNTGELFF. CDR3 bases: TGTGCCTGGACAGGGCCGAACACCGGGGAGCTGTTTTTT.

Here the CDR3 DNA reads TGTGCCAGCAGTTCTCAGGTCGGGGAGCTGTTTTTT. Translation: CASSSQVGELFF. The chain recombines TRBV28 with TRBJ2-2; D gene unclear. The CDR3 runs 12 residues. Germline assignment: CDR1 MDHEN and CDR2 SYDVKM. V lost 4 bases to trimming and J lost 7 bases, with 7 bases between them.